What follows describes a single T cell receptor beta chain. Per germline, CDR1 SGHAT and CDR2 FQNNGV. Trimming pared 4 bases from V and 7 bases from J, leaving 5 bases between. This CDR3 region has 12 residues. The sample originates from a study of blood T cell repertoires in COVID-19. On the study more broadly: Specimens from acute and convalescent COVID-19 originated in the United States, Italy and Spain. Sample material is recorded as cDNA or gDNA derived from T cells, B-cell-depleted T cells, or PBMCs.

Original handling: Nucleated cell counts were estimated from reference gene primer amplification. Sequencing used immunoSEQ multiplex PCR; TCRdb keeps in-frame clones, though not all of them. The V and J calls and clone size come from that table; D and trimming were worked out from the DNA. The sample includes hundreds of thousands of clones, 80% to 90% of them seen just once. What was sequenced was peripheral blood. The source is a woman under 40 with acute or convalescent COVID-19. This chain joins TRBV11-2 and TRBJ1-6; D gene unclear. The CDR3 spells CASSSINSPLHF. CDR3 bases: TGTGCCAGCAGCTCTATCAATTCACCCCTCCACTTT.